This T cell receptor beta chain is from a study of T cell responses to AZD1222 COVID-19 vaccine. Sequenced by immunoSEQ multiplex PCR; TCRdb stores in-frame clones only, minus some. Found here are 150,000 to 200,000 clones, just under 95% of them singletons; the top ten hold 0.7% to 0.9%. Trimming cost V 0 bases and J 6 bases, with 11 bases left between them. CDR1 is SEHNR, CDR2 FQNEAQ, per germline (reference sequence). There are 14 residues in the CDR3. The sample here was peripheral blood, taken on day 0 of AZD1222 vaccination. This chain connects TRBV7-9 to TRBJ1-1; D ambiguous. The clonotype comes from an adult in good health. The CDR3 here is CASSLAQTRAEAFF. The CDR3 DNA sequence: TGTGCCAGCAGCTTAGCGCAAACGAGGGCTGAAGCTTTCTTT.